This T cell receptor beta chain was recorded in a study of shared clonotypes between healthy human individuals. Study-level background: Contributing individuals were two females and three males aged 18 to 49.

Profiled with immunoSEQ multiplex PCR; TCRdb holds only in-frame clones, not every one. The sample includes over a million clones, under 80% of them seen just once. Overall study findings and caveats: Incompleteness in sorted-subset sequencing, despite large depth, was shown by rarefaction. Larger estimated richness was generally seen in naive subsets than in memory subsets.

This clone showed up just once. Antigen specificity is unknown. Deletions cut 4 bases from V and 5 bases from J, with 21 bases between. CDR1 and CDR2 from the germline V gene are SGDLS and YYNGEE. This CDR3 spans 16 amino acids. The source material was memory CD4+ T cells sorted from blood. The subset here: CD45RA-negative fraction. The clonotype was recovered from a man aged 18 to 29 in good health. The V call is TRBV9, the J call TRBJ2-5; D is perhaps TRBD1 or TRBD2 (5 bases each). The CDR3: CASSPRTFTGGETQYF. The CDR3 DNA is TGTGCCAGCAGCCCGCGAACCTTCACAGGCGGGGAGACCCAGTACTTC.